This T cell receptor (beta chain) was sequenced for a study of low-dose radiotherapy and immunotherapy resistance in tumors (dated by TCRdb to the early 2020s). Describing the broader study: In Cohort 1, each fraction delivered 0.5 Gy every 2 weeks, and the prescribed total PTV dose was 6.5 Gy. Aspirin 300 mg was taken orally once daily by patients for four cycles, starting on cycle 1 day 1. Patients were given nivolumab as a 240 mg flat dose every two weeks and ipilimumab at 1 mg/kg every six weeks, with both drugs delivered intravenously. No randomization into treatment groups was done for the people taking part in the trial. In Cohort 2, 1 Gy per fraction was delivered every two weeks, for a total of 13 Gy over 26 weeks. Cyclophosphamide 200 mg/m2 was administered intravenously every two weeks, one day before each radiation and immunotherapy administration. The translational analysis covered eight patients: three from the first dose cohort and the first five from the second dose cohort.

Instrument used: Illumina HiSeq 2500. First-strand cDNA was synthesized using Superscript III and a set of TRAV- and TRBV-specific primers, so that both TCRalpha and TCRbeta chains were covered. TCRs were amplified with Phusion for roughly 20 PCR cycles using a constant-region primer together with the adapter attached to the V primers. The isolated mRNA was amplified using the MessageAmp II aRNA Amplification Kit, with in vitro transcription performed for approximately 16 hours at 37 degrees C. The Dynabeads mRNA DIRECT Purification Kit was used to isolate mRNA for TCR sequencing. Indexed Illumina adapters were added in a second Phusion PCR of about 27 cycles, after which AMPure XP beads were used to purify the products. In the paper's pipeline: Using custom Perl scripts, TCR sequences that encoded the same protein were pooled, out-of-frame sequences were dropped, and the abundance of each clonotype was calculated. TCR sequences supported by only a single read were excluded from analysis. The metrics used to describe the repertoires included Shannon entropy, Gini index, clonality, richness, and the frequency of TCRs shared between repertoires. The public reads were reprocessed in TCRdb via fastp at Q25 and MiXCR, keeping in-frame beta chains. Every CDR3 protein is listed once, alongside the most common genes and DNA of its rows. These V and J calls are TCRdb output, not the study's own analysis. For this sample the table gives roughly 100,000 distinct CDR3 sequences, of which around 20% were detected only once. 4.1% of the sample is taken by the ten largest.

The germline V gene specifies SGHRS as CDR1 and YFSETQ as CDR2. There are 13 amino acids in the CDR3, from cysteine to phenylalanine inclusive. This entry keeps only the CDR3 DNA: 39 bases, framed from base 1. V and J are truncated by 7 bases and 4 bases respectively, leaving an intervening sequence of 11 bases. This clonotype was found many times. Its antigen is currently not known. Base qualities were left out, and no much larger clone turns up one base away. The sample's time point label is to be understood as: after trial treatment. Sample treatment or condition, as interpreted from the label and publication: LDRT plus nivolumab, ipilimumab, low-dose cyclophosphamide and aspirin (RACIN trial). The donors took part in RACIN, a single-arm, phase I, dose-escalation trial that combined nivolumab, ipilimumab, aspirin, low-dose cyclophosphamide and low-dose radiotherapy. Patients with advanced, TIL-negative solid tumors were considered eligible.

This sequence uses TRBV5-1 and TRBJ1-4; the D segment could be TRBD1, given 5 matching bases. This clonotype was sampled from a male donor with prostate cancer. Sequenced material: PBMCs, taken after low-dose radiotherapy plus immunotherapy. The CDR3 sequence is CASRGTDNEKLFF. DNA sequence: TGCGCCAGCCGGGGGACGGATAATGAAAAACTGTTTTTT.